This entry lists 27 T cell receptor beta chains sequenced from one sample in a study of identical twins. MiXCR, run by TCRdb on the 5' RACE reads, gives a single entry per CDR3 protein. The profile shows 500,000 to 600,000 distinct CDR3 sequences, roughly a fifth of them singletons. This sample was also put to use in a study of T cells expressing NK-cell markers.

The sequencing input was CD4+ T cells sorted from blood. These receptors originate from a woman younger than 35 in good health.

In its sample, this clonotype was seen many times. This chain links TRBV10-3 with TRBJ2-7; a weak D match, TRBD2 (6 bases). CDR1 ENHRY and CDR2 SYGVKD come from the germline V gene. The CDR3 consists of 12 residues. Deletions cut 3 bases from V and 5 bases from J, with 8 bases between. CDR3: CAISDGGHEQYF. Here the CDR3 DNA reads TGTGCCATCAGTGACGGGGGACACGAGCAGTACTTC.

CDR3 protein: CASSQDPVAGGRNNEQFF. The CDR3 region has the DNA TGCGCCAGCAGCCAAGATCCCGTAGCCGGGGGGAGAAACAATGAGCAGTTCTTC. This sequence joins TRBV4-3 and TRBJ2-1; 7 nucleotides line up with TRBD2. CDR1 is LGHNA and CDR2 is YSLEER in the germline V gene. The CDR3 sequence is 18 residues long. V was pared by 0 bases and J by 5 bases, with 13 bases of the junction left unmatched.

This clonotype was recorded a few times. V usage is TRBV7-2 and J usage is TRBJ2-7, with D hard to call. Looked up from germline, CDR1 is SGHTA and CDR2 is FQGNSA. V shed 2 bases and J shed 5 bases, with 7 bases lying between them. CDR3 length: 12 residues. Written as DNA, the CDR3 is TGTGCCAGCAGCTTACCGGTCCACGAGCAGTACTTC. Translating it yields CASSLPVHEQYF.

A few counts support this clonotype. V and J are TRBV20-1 and TRBJ2-1, with 8 bases fitting TRBD2. The CDR3 is 15 residues long. The V gene's germline CDR1 is DFQATT and CDR2 SNEGSKA (reference sequence). V dropped 1 base and J dropped 5; count of bases not matched to a gene: 7. In DNA form, the CDR3 reads TGCAGTGCTAGAGGTCGGCTAGCGGGCAACAATGAGCAGTTCTTC. Protein sequence: CSARGRLAGNNEQFF.

There are a few counts of this clonotype. The chain links TRBV6-2 or TRBV6-3 to TRBJ2-7; D is unresolved. Germline loops: CDR1 MNHEY, CDR2 SVGEGT. V shed 0 bases and J shed 5 bases, with 11 bases lying between them. This CDR3 comprises 14 residues. CDR3 nucleotides: TGTGCCAGCAGTTACTCCGGTCTAGTAAACGAGCAGTACTTC. It yields the protein CASSYSGLVNEQYF.

V usage is TRBV6-1 and J usage is TRBJ2-5; D is perhaps TRBD2 (5 bases). Germline loops: CDR1 MNHNS, CDR2 SASEGT. Trimming cost V 4 bases and J 1 base, with 13 bases left between them. The CDR3 totals 15 residues. Written as DNA, the CDR3 is TGTGCCAGCAGTGGTACCCGGACTCTCCAAGAGACCCAGTACTTC. Its translation is CASSGTRTLQETQYF.

This clonotype was seen repeatedly, ten times or more. The chain carries TRBV29-1 and TRBJ2-7; TRBD1 aligns across 7 bases. This CDR3 spans 16 amino acids. The junction had 24 bases not matched to a gene; V was cut back by 5 bases and J by 11 bases. CDR1 and CDR2 from the germline V gene are SQVTM and ANQGSEA. CDR3 DNA sequence: TGCAGCGTTAGTGTCGGTACTGACAGGGCCCGGCTACGAGAGTACTTC. Amino acids: CSVSVGTDRARLREYF.

The chain carries TRBV20-1 and TRBJ1-2, with TRBD1 matching 9 bases. The CDR3 consists of 13 residues. J gave up 6 bases and V 3 bases, and 5 bases lay outside the gene matches. Germline loops: CDR1 DFQATT, CDR2 SNEGSKA (reference sequence). CDR3 in amino acids: CSASLGQGDGYTF. The CDR3, as DNA: TGCAGTGCTAGCCTGGGACAGGGTGATGGCTACACCTTC.

The chain uses TRBV5-1 and TRBJ2-5; weak D call: TRBD2 (6 bases). The V end was cut by 2 bases, the J end by 7 bases, with 15 bases between. This CDR3 region has 14 residues. Germline V CDR1 and CDR2: SGHRS, YFSETQ. CDR3 bases: TGCGCCAGCAGCTTTTCGACGGCCGGGGGGACCCAGTACTTC. It codes for CASSFSTAGGTQYF. The full variable domain, its missing parts supplied by reference TRBV5-1 and TRBJ2-5, is KAGVTQTPRYLIKTRGQQVTLSCSPISGHRSVSWYQQTPGQGLQFLFEYFSETQRNKGNFPGRFSGRQFSNSRSEMNVSTLELGDSALYLCASSFSTAGGTQYFGPGTRLLVL.

This sequence joins TRBV5-1 and TRBJ1-1; D remains ambiguous. CDR3 length: 13 amino acids. Germline CDR1 reads SGHRS; CDR2 reads YFSETQ. V was clipped by 7 bases and J by 11 bases, with 21 bases between them. This CDR3 is CASYDFLGSGAFF. CDR3 bases: TGCGCCAGCTATGACTTTTTGGGCTCCGGGGCTTTCTTT. The full variable domain, its missing parts supplied by reference TRBV5-1 and TRBJ1-1, is KAGVTQTPRYLIKTRGQQVTLSCSPISGHRSVSWYQQTPGQGLQFLFEYFSETQRNKGNFPGRFSGRQFSNSRSEMNVSTLELGDSALYLCASYDFLGSGAFFGQGTRLTVV.

The chain combines TRBV6-4 with TRBJ2-3; 8 bases fit TRBD1. The germline CDR1 and CDR2 sequences are MRHNA and SNTAGT. The junction had 9 bases not matched to a gene; V was cut back by 6 bases and J by 4 bases. The CDR3 is made up of 15 amino acids. CDR3 in DNA: TGTGCCAGCAGCTTCAGGGGGCGTATTTCAGATACGCAGTATTTT. Its translation: CASSFRGRISDTQYF.

This clonotype was observed many times. The chain uses TRBV27 and TRBJ2-2; the D gene could be TRBD1 or TRBD2 (5 bases each). Deletions cut 6 bases from V and 7 bases from J, with 6 bases between. This CDR3 has 11 amino acids. CDR1 is MNHEY and CDR2 is SMNVEV in the germline V gene (reference sequence). The CDR3 nucleotides read TGTGCCAGCAGGAGGGGCGGGGAGCTGTTTTTT. Encoded protein: CASRRGGELFF.

This clonotype was detected only a few times. The genes are TRBV5-4 and TRBJ2-4, with a possible D match to TRBD2 (5 bases). The CDR3 length is 15 residues. Germline V CDR1 and CDR2: SGHNT, YYREEE (reference sequence). The V and J ends lost 0 bases and 0 bases respectively, with 7 bases between them. This CDR3 reads CASSLGGSAKNIQYF. The CDR3 DNA reads as TGTGCCAGCAGCTTGGGAGGGTCAGCCAAAAACATTCAGTACTTC.

This clonotype was counted between two and nine times. The V gene is TRBV5-6, the J gene TRBJ2-3; D not resolved. The CDR3 spans 15 residues. CDR1 is SGHDT and CDR2 is YYEEEE in the germline V gene. V shed 4 bases and J shed 1 base, with 13 bases lying between them. The CDR3 bases are TGTGCCAGCAGCAGGGCTAGGAGTGGCACAGATACGCAGTATTTT. This encodes CASSRARSGTDTQYF. The variable domain in full, completed from reference TRBV5-6 and TRBJ2-3, reads DAGVTQSPTHLIKTRGQQVTLRCSPKSGHDTVSWYQQALGQGPQFIFQYYEEEERQRGNFPDRFSGHQFPNYSSELNVNALLLGDSALYLCASSRARSGTDTQYFGPGTRLTVL.

This clonotype is termed medium-sized. The chain has TRBV2 and TRBJ1-2; the match to TRBD1 covers 8 bases. CDR3 length: 15 amino acids. Per the germline V gene, CDR1 is SNHLY and CDR2 is FYNNEI. J was trimmed by 2 bases and V by 0 bases; bases with no gene match: 2. As DNA, the CDR3 is TGTGCCAGCAGTGAAGCGGGGACAGGAAACTATGGCTACACCTTC. Encoded protein: CASSEAGTGNYGYTF.

For this clonotype: One end of the junction is discordant with germline, which a read error may explain. The chain is built from TRBV3-1 and TRBJ2-3; D call uncertain. Germline V gene lookup returns CDR1 LGHDT and CDR2 YNNKEL (reference sequence). The CDR3 contains 15 residues. In DNA, the CDR3 is TGTGCCACCAGCCAAGACCCCCGGGTGGCAGATACGCAGTATTTT. Its translation: CATSQDPRVADTQYF.

The sample holds many counts of this clonotype. The chain is built from TRBV9 and TRBJ1-2, with a weak D call TRBD1 (5 bases). The CDR3 extends over 12 amino acids. Germline V gene data show CDR1 as SGDLS and CDR2 as YYNGEE. The germline V and J ends were trimmed by 3 bases and 7 bases, with 10 bases remaining between them. The CDR3 nucleotides read TGTGCCAGCAGCGGAAGGGGTAGTGGCTACACCTTC. Encoded protein: CASSGRGSGYTF.

In its sample, this clonotype was seen many times. The chain's CDR3 is CASTPLPPDRAKMTGELFF. CDR3 DNA sequence: TGCGCCAGCACTCCACTGCCCCCTGACAGGGCCAAAATGACCGGGGAGCTGTTTTTT. V is TRBV5-1 and J is TRBJ2-2; 7 nucleotides align to TRBD1. CDR1 SGHRS and CDR2 YFSETQ come from the germline V gene. The CDR3 sequence is 19 residues long. The junction had 22 bases not matched to a gene; V was cut back by 6 bases and J by 5 bases.

This clonotype was counted only a few times. The chain links TRBV18 to TRBJ1-1; possible D gene TRBD1, 5 bases. The CDR3 contains 17 residues. Deletions cut 4 bases from V and 3 bases from J, with 21 bases between. Germline assignment: CDR1 KGHSH and CDR2 LQKENI. For the CDR3, the DNA is TGTGCCAGCTCACTAACCAGTGCGGGGCATGTAGACACTGAAGCTTTCTTT. It translates to CASSLTSAGHVDTEAFF.

This clonotype was recorded a few times. The rearrangement joins TRBV3-1 to TRBJ1-2; D call uncertain. This CDR3 is 13 amino acids long. Germline-derived CDR1 and CDR2 are LGHDT and YNNKEL (reference sequence). CDR3 region: CAAGRGESYGYTF. CDR3 DNA: TGTGCTGCAGGACGTGGGGAAAGCTATGGCTACACCTTC.

The rearrangement links TRBV5-5 to TRBJ1-5, with D perhaps TRBD1 (5 bases). Between the trimmed V and J ends, which lost 8 bases and 4 bases, there was a span of 13 bases. The CDR3 extends over 13 amino acids. The germline V gene encodes CDR1 SGHKS and CDR2 YYEKEE (reference sequence). CDR3 amino acids: CASPGNSNQPQHF. The CDR3 DNA follows: TGTGCCAGTCCAGGGAATAGTAATCAGCCCCAGCATTTT.

This clonotype was seen only a few times. The rearrangement joins TRBV29-1 to TRBJ1-1, with no clear D. The germline V gene encodes CDR1 SQVTM and CDR2 ANQGSEA. V lost 5 bases and J lost 1, with 8 bases in between. The CDR3 runs 12 residues. CDR3: CSVIRTNTEAFF. The CDR3 nucleotides are TGCAGCGTTATACGGACGAACACTGAAGCTTTCTTT.

The chain joins TRBV20-1 to TRBJ2-7; D possibly matches TRBD1 or TRBD2 (7 bases each). The CDR3 covers 14 residues. Between the trimmed V and J ends, which lost 4 bases and 4 bases, there was a span of 17 bases. CDR1 and CDR2 from the germline V gene are DFQATT and SNEGSKA (reference sequence). The CDR3 region is CSATRGRGAYEQYF. The CDR3 nucleotides are TGCAGTGCTACCAGGGGGAGGGGGGCGTACGAGCAGTACTTC.

J is TRBJ1-3 and V is TRBV3-1; 7 bases are shared with TRBD1. With 4 bases clipped from V and 7 bases from J, the junction kept 7 bases outside the gene matches. The germline V gene has CDR1 LGHDT and CDR2 YNNKEL (reference sequence). The CDR3 runs to 14 residues. The DNA for the CDR3 is TGTGCCAGCAGCCTACGACAGGGACGGAACACCATATATTTT. It translates to CASSLRQGRNTIYF.

This sequence joins TRBV5-5 and TRBJ2-1; D not certain. V was clipped by 0 bases and J by 13 bases, with 14 bases between them. The CDR3 has 13 amino acids. The germline V gene encodes CDR1 SGHKS and CDR2 YYEKEE (reference sequence). The CDR3 sequence is CASSLVVAHGQFF. CDR3 nucleotides: TGTGCCAGCAGCTTGGTAGTCGCGCACGGTCAGTTCTTC.

The chain couples TRBV20-1 to TRBJ2-7; 10 bases align to TRBD2. V dropped 4 bases and J dropped 0; count of bases not matched to a gene: 3. CDR1 is DFQATT, CDR2 SNEGSKA, per germline (reference sequence). CDR3 length equals 14 residues. The CDR3 reads CSAISGRGSYEQYF. The CDR3 DNA sequence: TGCAGTGCTATCAGCGGGAGGGGCTCCTACGAGCAGTACTTC.

This clonotype was detected only a few times. The rearrangement joins TRBV20-1 to TRBJ2-1; D gene unclear. Between the trimmed V and J ends, which lost 1 base and 6 bases, there was a span of 10 bases. Germline CDR1 reads DFQATT; CDR2 reads SNEGSKA (reference sequence). The length of the CDR3 is 13 residues. Written as DNA, the CDR3 is TGCAGTGCTAGAGTTGGCGGCCCCAATGAGCAGTTCTTC. Translation: CSARVGGPNEQFF.